What follows describes a single T cell receptor (beta chain). This clone appeared a few times. The antigen it recognizes is unknown. Base qualities are not provided; no much larger clone lies one nucleotide away. The cohort was made up of 500 to 850 healthy bone marrow donors. At the time of sampling, every cohort member was nominally healthy, though immune exposures that went unrecorded were likely present. The donor tested CMV seropositive and was one of the 289 seropositive cohort members. A peripheral blood sample was provided by each donor, and peripheral blood mononuclear cells were used for TCR beta sequencing. The Qiagen DNeasy Blood Extraction Kit was used to extract genomic DNA from the blood cell samples. The source of the sample is a study of cytomegalovirus exposure and HLA in healthy donors (TCRdb year 2017). About the full investigation: In an earlier analysis of about 560 of the donors, 276 Gb of sequence data and just under 120 million unique TCR beta sequences from about 190 million T cells were reported. Roughly 300 gigabases of sequencing data and around 85 million unique TCR sequences made up an early release that covered some 640 HLA-typed donors. Of the roughly 400 genotyped donors, approximately 80% were placed in the genetic ancestry cluster associated with self-reported Caucasian donors. The aim of the study was to test whether cataloging public T cell receptors could identify signatures of past pathogen exposure. The T cell repertoires of several hundred subjects were profiled by immunosequencing and related to cytomegalovirus serostatus. A separate validation cohort of roughly 130 different subjects was used in addition to the 666-subject first cohort. High-throughput TCR immunosequencing, statistical association of individual TCRs with disease status, and machine learning were combined to predict cytomegalovirus infection status. In a later analysis, previously published TCR beta repertoires from 600 to 850 donors were re-analyzed and high-resolution HLA genotyping was added so that TCR occurrence patterns could be studied. In the later analysis, no new phenotypic data were used to find candidate immune exposures; instead, reliance was placed on TCR beta sequences and their occurrence across donors. An earlier analysis of 587 of the donors applied high-throughput TCR beta sequencing to assess whether each TCR beta V gene segment acted as functional or pseudogenic. Alongside the repertoire data, information on donor age, sex, ethnicity and CMV serostatus was compiled. Genome-wide SNP genotypes for about 65% of the 666 donors were used in a later genetic analysis, which treated that subset as a discovery cohort. All discovery cohort repertoires had been generated using a single sequencing platform. HLA typing covered class I and class II loci at four-digit resolution. The number of donors typed differed by locus, with roughly 620-630 for A, B, C, DRB1 and DQB1, around 500 for DQA1, 600 to 610 for DPA1, and over 400 for DPB1. Roughly 5 DR-DQ haplotypes were handled as single units for association and clustering because linkage in the cohort was strong. On average, around 240,000 unique TCR beta nucleotide sequences were sequenced per donor among 398 genotyped donors of the cohort, with 15% to 20% of those sequences being non-productive.

What the study reported, not specific to this receptor: Compared with equally common non-associated chains, HLA-associated TCR beta chains in a later analysis were more clonally expanded and had lower generation probabilities. According to a later analysis, parvovirus B19, influenza, CMV and Epstein-Barr virus appeared linked to several top co-occurrence clusters. The study gave a list of under 200 TCR beta chains associated with cytomegalovirus. Most TCR sequences were seen in very few donors, while some public TCRs were found in many individuals. Only TCR beta chains were sequenced in this cohort, and the absence of alpha or paired-chain data limited detectable features. A cluster of highly shared sequence variants was judged likely to be a technical artifact of the sequencing pipeline. Some IMGT-functional V segments, including TRBV6-2 and TRBV6-3, could not be told apart with the 87-base-pair reads, so those segments were excluded. According to a later genetic analysis, donors in an Asian-associated ancestry cluster had fewer N-insertions in productive TCRs than the approximately 650-donor mean. A further reported finding was that TCR beta sequences accurately predicted the HLA-A and HLA-B alleles for most subjects in the first cohort. Because HLA typing was missing for some donors at each locus, association tests included only the typed subset. The authors suggested that the approach could potentially be generalized to other disease states and immunological phenotypes. In vitro tests confirmed that a few of the cytomegalovirus-associated TCR beta chains recognize cytomegalovirus antigens. V-gene and J-gene trimming of TCR beta chains was associated with a missense DCLRE1C variant in a later genetic analysis, and the association was replicated in an independent cohort. The only immune exposure information available for the cohort was CMV serostatus. A later analysis associated about 17,000 TCR beta sequences with specific HLA alleles at a false discovery rate of 0.05. Linkage disequilibrium might explain the correlated functional status among segregating V segments, but an unknown experimental factor could not be ruled out. Roughly uniform sequencing depth across donors was assumed in presence/absence analyses, although this assumption may not hold. In a later analysis, TCR association rates were found to vary across HLA loci, with the most associated TCRs seen for DRB1 alleles and the fewest for HLA-C alleles. According to a later analysis, most CMV-associated TCR beta chains appeared to be HLA-restricted, and the HLA associations seemed to be driven largely by CMV exposure. Assigning TCR associations to individual alleles was difficult when HLA alleles, especially DR and DQ, strongly co-occurred. Because counts were too low, roughly 17 rarely observed V segments, including chromosome 9 orphons, were left out of the earlier analysis of 587 of the donors. An earlier analysis of around 600 of the donors showed that most TCR beta V segments appeared in productive rearrangements either about 87% or about 30% of the time, which broadly matched IMGT annotations. Cytomegalovirus status was reported to be diagnosed by the classifier with high specificity and sensitivity in both the original and validation cohorts.

V is cut back by 4 bases and J by 5 bases, with 8 bases in the junction unmatched. The CDR3 goes from the cysteine to the phenylalanine over 14 residues. The DNA shown is the 42-base CDR3, in frame from base 1. CDR1 and CDR2 are drawn from the germline V gene (reference sequence): SGHNT, YYREEE. The protocol used for the library was the immunoSEQ multiplex PCR assay. The multiplex PCR relied on a mix of 60 forward primers for TCR Vbeta segments and 13 reverse primers for TCR Jbeta segments. A multiplex PCR assay on genomic DNA amplified the CDR3 region of rearranged TCR beta genes. The Illumina HiSeq System was used to sequence the amplified TCR beta libraries as 87-base-pair reads. Under the source paper's analysis protocol: A later analysis counted around 72 million unique TCR beta chains across the 666 repertoires, and 9 million to 14 million of these chains were shared by at least two donors. Raw reads were error-corrected and collapsed into unique sequences with a nearest-neighbor algorithm that merged closely related sequences to remove PCR and sequencing errors. Alignment of CDR3 sequences to IMGT reference sequences was used to assign V, D and J gene segments. For a sequence to be retained, a match of at least six nucleotides to both a V gene segment and a J gene segment was required. Rearrangements were classified as productive when the CDR3 lacked stop codons and remained in frame with V and J, and all other rearrangements were classified as non-productive. CDR3 was defined by IMGT convention, running from the second conserved V-encoded cysteine to the conserved J-encoded phenylalanine. Sequences without an unambiguous match to a single V gene segment were excluded from the earlier analysis of several hundred of the donors. An earlier analysis of several hundred of the donors called V segments functional above 56.7% productive rearrangements and segregating when the between-donor standard deviation exceeded 5%. A statistical classification framework was built to diagnose cytomegalovirus status from the catalog of TCR beta chain sequences. A later analysis assigned V and J genes by comparing TCR nucleotide sequences with IMGT/GENE-DB human TR gene sequences. In a later analysis, CDR3 sequences and most-parsimonious VDJ recombination scenarios were assigned using the TCRdist pipeline. In a later analysis, each TCR beta chain was defined by its CDR3 amino acid sequence together with its V-gene family, and reads lacking a unique V-gene family were excluded. To address suspected cross-contamination and a sequencing artifact, a later analysis removed 450 to 700 highly shared, low-generation-probability nucleotide sequences. For each public chain, a later analysis derived a clonal expansion index from normalized ranks of inferred template counts within each repertoire. In a later analysis, generation probabilities were computed with a VDJ recombination model fitted to out-of-frame rearrangements, and the resulting probabilities were checked against IGoR. In a later analysis, hypergeometric tests were used to score TCR-TCR, TCR-HLA and TCR-CMV co-occurrence, with a repertoire-size bias correction applied to TCR pairs. In a later analysis, false discovery rates were estimated by permuting HLA or CMV assignments 20 times. In a later analysis, co-occurring TCRs were grouped using DBSCAN, and TCRdist sequence similarity was added for clustering within HLA-allele-positive subsets. Co-occurrence clustering excluded repertoires with fewer than 30,000 or more than 120,000 public chains, plus five with anomalous nucleotide sharing. Imported from immuneACCESS, the table was reduced by TCRdb to in-frame sequences with V and J called. These copies leave out some clones; in studies compared against another copy, an unresolved V gene accounts for under half, and the cause of the remainder is not known. V and J calls and clone size are given by that table; D and trimming were obtained from the DNA. Recorded for this sample are 150,000 to 200,000 clones; approximately 79% of them occurred a single time. About 14% of the sample belongs to the ten largest clones.

Sequenced: PBMCs. This receptor was identified in a man aged 50 or older in good health and CMV-seropositive. Recombination linked TRBV5-4 to TRBJ1-1; 7 of the junction bases match TRBD1. The CDR3: CASSGVTGRTEAFF. The nucleotides read TGTGCCAGCAGCGGGGTGACAGGGAGGACTGAAGCTTTCTTT.